A single sample is the source of the 28 T cell receptor beta chains below, sequenced in a study of CD4 and CD8 cells across lung adenocarcinoma regions. TCRdb reprocessed the PCR reads via MiXCR and lists one record per CDR3 protein. The table lists roughly 3,600 distinct CDR3 sequences, around three fifths of them singletons. Sequencing was performed on CD8+ T cells from the margin of a lung tumor. These receptors all stem from a female donor with lung adenocarcinoma. The CD4 and CD8 labels of this study may be unreliable.

The rearrangement uses TRBV7-9 and TRBJ2-3; D remains ambiguous. V shed 6 bases and J shed 0 bases, with 7 bases lying between them. Germline values: CDR1 SEHNR, CDR2 FQNEAQ (reference sequence). The CDR3 contains 13 residues. CDR3 in amino acids: CASRRGSTDTQYF. CDR3 nucleotides: TGTGCCAGCAGGCGAGGTAGCACAGATACGCAGTATTTT. Full variable domain (rest looked up from reference TRBV7-9 and TRBJ2-3): DTGVSQNPRHKITKRGQNVTFRCDPISEHNRLYWYRQTLGQGPEFLTYFQNEAQLEKSRLLSDRFSAERPKGSFSTLEIQRTEQGDSAMYLCASRRGSTDTQYFGPGTRLTVL.

This clonotype is termed large (0.1 to 1%). The rearrangement links TRBV6-1 to TRBJ2-1; D ambiguous. V was cut by 1 base and J by 13 bases, with 17 bases left in between. The CDR3 spans 14 residues. Germline V CDR1 and CDR2: MNHNS, SASEGT. CDR3 sequence (DNA): TGTGCCAGCAGTGAAGGGTTGGTTGGCGGAGAACAGTTCTTC. Residues: CASSEGLVGGEQFF.

This clonotype rates as large. The chain employs TRBV6-1 and TRBJ2-1; TRBD1 matches at 9 bases. The germline V gene encodes CDR1 MNHNS and CDR2 SASEGT. The V segment lost 5 bases and the J segment 7 bases; nucleotides outside the gene matches: 6. The length of the CDR3 is 14 residues. The CDR3 nucleotides read TGTGCCAGCAGTCTCCGGGACAGGGATAATGAGCAGTTCTTC. Translating gives CASSLRDRDNEQFF.

V gene TRBV6-4 combines with J gene TRBJ2-3; TRBD1 might be the D (6 bases). The germline V gene encodes CDR1 MRHNA and CDR2 SNTAGT. The CDR3 is 14 residues long. CDR3 region: CAGSGGGNPDTQYF. The DNA for the CDR3 is TGTGCGGGCAGTGGGGGCGGTAACCCAGATACGCAGTATTTT.

This clonotype was counted only a few times. As DNA, the CDR3 is TGTGCCAGCAGCTTAGTCGTGGGGGTACTAGCGGGTGCCTACGAGCAGTACTTC. Translating it yields CASSLVVGVLAGAYEQYF. V gene TRBV11-3 combines with J gene TRBJ2-1, with TRBD2 identical over 9 bases. The J call may not be correct, given that the DNA end is closer to TRBJ2-7. This CDR3 region has 18 residues. Germline CDR1 SGHNT, CDR2 YENEEA.

The chain couples TRBV11-2 to TRBJ2-5; 8 nucleotides agree with TRBD1. The trim removed 4 bases at V and 5 bases at J, leaving 3 bases unmatched. The germline V gene encodes CDR1 SGHAT and CDR2 FQNNGV. The CDR3 is 13 residues long. As DNA, the CDR3 is TGTGCCAGCAGCTGGGACAGGAGGGAGACCCAGTACTTC. It specifies CASSWDRRETQYF.

The genes are TRBV6-1 and TRBJ2-1, with 9 bases lining up with TRBD2. The CDR3 is 15 residues long. Germline V gene data show CDR1 as MNHNS and CDR2 as SASEGT. V gave up 2 bases and J gave up 6 bases; unmatched junction bases: 5. In DNA, the CDR3 is TGTGCCAGCAGTGAAATAGCGGGAGTCCGCAATGAGCAGTTCTTC. Translation: CASSEIAGVRNEQFF.

The V call is TRBV7-2, the J call TRBJ1-2; D is uncertain. The V end was cut by 5 bases, the J end by 5 bases, with 18 bases between. CDR3 length: 15 residues. Germline loops: CDR1 SGHTA, CDR2 FQGNSA. The CDR3 protein is CASSADIGVRYGYTF. CDR3 in DNA: TGTGCCAGCAGCGCAGACATCGGGGTGAGATATGGCTACACCTTC. The full variable domain, in which reference TRBV7-2 and TRBJ1-2 provide the parts outside the CDR3, is GAGVSQSPSNKVTEKGKDVELRCDPISGHTALYWYRQSLGQGLEFLIYFQGNSAPDKSGLPSDRFSAERTGGSVSTLTIQRTQQEDSAVYLCASSADIGVRYGYTFGSGTRLTVV.

This clonotype has a single count. The rearrangement joins TRBV6-5 to TRBJ2-7, with 7 bases that match TRBD1. CDR1 is MNHEY, CDR2 SVGAGI, per germline. Trimming cost V 4 bases and J 6 bases; bases outside gene matches: 9. The CDR3 contains 14 residues. The CDR3 region is CASSFGLTGIEQYF. CDR3 coding DNA: TGTGCCAGCAGTTTCGGACTGACAGGGATCGAGCAGTACTTC.

This clonotype was seen a few times. The V call is TRBV6-1, the J call TRBJ2-1; 8 bases are shared with TRBD2. Per germline, CDR1 MNHNS and CDR2 SASEGT. This CDR3 is 16 amino acids long. The V gene end was trimmed by 6 bases and the J gene end by 3 bases; junction bases not matched to a gene: 10. This CDR3 reads CASSRQREYIYNEQFF. CDR3 DNA: TGTGCCAGCAGCCGGCAGCGGGAGTATATCTACAATGAGCAGTTCTTC.

This clonotype was recorded a few times. The rearrangement links TRBV12-3 or TRBV12-4 to TRBJ2-7; 8 bases align to TRBD1. The J call could be wrong; TRBJ2-5 is a better fit for the DNA end. The CDR3 extends over 14 amino acids. The CDR3 nucleotides are TGTGCCAGCAGTCCCCCCCGGGACAGGTTGACCCAGTACTTC. It yields the protein CASSPPRDRLTQYF.

The chain recombines TRBV6-4 with TRBJ1-1, with D uncertain. The V end was cut by 6 bases, the J end by 0 bases, with 11 bases between. Germline CDR1 reads MRHNA; CDR2 reads SNTAGT. The CDR3 is 14 residues long. CDR3 sequence reads: CASRARVMNTEAFF. As DNA, the CDR3 is TGTGCCAGCAGGGCCCGGGTTATGAACACTGAAGCTTTCTTT.

V usage is TRBV6-1 and J usage is TRBJ1-5; D call uncertain. The CDR3 runs to 16 residues. V lost 4 bases to trimming and J lost 0 bases, with 13 bases between them. Germline V gene sequence: CDR1 MNHNS, CDR2 SASEGT. CDR3 sequence reads: CASSVAASYSNQPQHF. The CDR3, as DNA: TGTGCCAGCAGTGTGGCCGCAAGCTATAGCAATCAGCCCCAGCATTTT.

This clonotype has only a few counts. The rearrangement uses TRBV6-1 and TRBJ1-4, with 9 positions matching TRBD1. Germline CDR1 MNHNS, CDR2 SASEGT. There are 14 residues in the CDR3. Unmatched junction bases numbered 6, after V lost 6 bases and J lost 7 bases. The CDR3 reads CASSRDRASEKLFF. The CDR3 nucleotides read TGTGCCAGCAGCCGGGACAGGGCAAGTGAAAAACTGTTTTTT.

The chain is built from TRBV6-5 and TRBJ2-1; TRBD2 might be the D (5 bases). The germline V gene has CDR1 MNHEY and CDR2 SVGAGI. The V and J ends lost 4 bases and 4 bases respectively, with 11 bases between them. CDR3 length: 14 amino acids. The CDR3 region is CASSSRDPYNEQFF. DNA for the CDR3: TGTGCCAGCAGTTCCCGGGATCCTTACAATGAGCAGTTCTTC.

The CDR3, as DNA: TGTGCCAGCAGCGACAGGTTTGGCTACACCTTC. This translates into CASSDRFGYTF. The rearrangement links TRBV7-2 to TRBJ1-2; D is possibly TRBD1 (6 bases). Germline V gene data show CDR1 as SGHTA and CDR2 as FQGNSA. The V end was cut by 5 bases, the J end by 7 bases, with 8 bases between. The CDR3 spans 11 residues. Filled out from reference TRBV7-2 and TRBJ1-2, the complete variable domain reads GAGVSQSPSNKVTEKGKDVELRCDPISGHTALYWYRQSLGQGLEFLIYFQGNSAPDKSGLPSDRFSAERTGGSVSTLTIQRTQQEDSAVYLCASSDRFGYTFGSGTRLTVV.

By share, this clonotype counts as medium-sized. V and J are TRBV6-1 and TRBJ2-1, with TRBD2 as a possible D gene (5 bases). This CDR3 has 16 residues. Germline CDR1 is MNHNS and CDR2 is SASEGT. V gave up 0 bases and J gave up 0 bases, with 9 bases separating them. The CDR3: CASSEARGFSYNEQFF. The DNA for the CDR3 is TGTGCCAGCAGTGAAGCTCGAGGGTTCTCCTACAATGAGCAGTTCTTC.

V is TRBV7-8 and J is TRBJ2-1, with 10 bases lining up with TRBD2. Germline V gene data show CDR1 as SGHVS and CDR2 as FQNEAQ. Trimming took 6 bases from V and 10 from J; bases not matched to a gene: 12. CDR3 size: 15 residues. The CDR3 loop reads CASSFLAGGPDEQFF. CDR3 nucleotides: TGTGCCAGCAGTTTCTTAGCGGGAGGTCCCGACGAGCAGTTCTTC.

The chain is built from TRBV6-1 and TRBJ1-6, with D unresolved. Germline assignment: CDR1 MNHNS and CDR2 SASEGT. The CDR3 covers 17 residues. Trimming took 8 bases from V and 7 from J, leaving 24 bases between them. Here the CDR3 DNA reads TGTGCCAGCTGTGTAGGCCCTACTCCCTACGGGAATTCACCCCTCCACTTT. This translates into CASCVGPTPYGNSPLHF.

The chain recombines TRBV11-3 with TRBJ2-1; D possibly matches TRBD1 or TRBD2 (7 bases each). This CDR3 has 15 amino acids. Germline CDR1 SGHNT, CDR2 YENEEA. The germline V and J ends were trimmed by 6 bases and 4 bases, with 16 bases remaining between them. This CDR3 is CASSKGAGEYNEQFF. Written as DNA, the CDR3 is TGTGCCAGCAGTAAGGGGGCGGGGGAGTACAATGAGCAGTTCTTC.

This clonotype was counted a few times. V usage is TRBV6-1 and J usage is TRBJ2-7, with TRBD2 as a possible D gene (6 bases). CDR3 length: 14 amino acids. Germline assignment: CDR1 MNHNS and CDR2 SASEGT. V gave up 7 bases and J gave up 3 bases, with 16 bases separating them. The DNA for the CDR3 is TGTGCCAGCACCAGCTGGCGGGGAGTCTACGAGCAGTACTTC. Protein sequence: CASTSWRGVYEQYF.

By share of the sample, this clonotype is large. The chain joins TRBV6-5 to TRBJ2-2; D is undetermined. Trimming pared 2 bases from V and 6 bases from J, leaving 13 bases between. In germline, CDR1 is MNHEY, CDR2 SVGAGI. CDR3 length: 15 amino acids. CDR3 in DNA: TGTGCCAGCAGTTACGGGAAGGGCTGGTCCGGGGAGCTGTTTTTT. This sequence encodes CASSYGKGWSGELFF.

The chain joins TRBV6-1 to TRBJ2-7; 14 bases are shared with TRBD2. The closer fit of TRBJ2-1 to the DNA end suggests the J call may be wrong. Germline CDR1 reads MNHNS; CDR2 reads SASEGT. This CDR3 contains 14 residues. CDR3 residues: CASRETSGRDEQFF. The CDR3, as DNA: TGTGCCAGCAGGGAGACTAGCGGGAGGGATGAGCAGTTCTTC.

The chain couples TRBV6-7 to TRBJ1-5; TRBD1 is a possible D gene (5 bases). TRBV6-7 is an open reading frame, and its role is uncertain. V gave up 5 bases and J gave up 5 bases, with 25 bases separating them. The CDR3 length is 18 residues. The CDR3 coding sequence is TGTGCCAGCAGTCAGGATGGTCTCGGGGGGAGGTCTCATCAGCCCCAGCATTTT. Its protein is CASSQDGLGGRSHQPQHF.

The J gene is TRBJ2-2, the V gene TRBV6-1, with 11 bases that match TRBD2. Germline CDR1 and CDR2: MNHNS and SASEGT. CDR3 size: 16 residues. V shed 5 bases and J 3 bases; nucleotides not matched to a gene: 5. Written as DNA, the CDR3 is TGTGCCAGCAGTAAACTAGCGGGGGCCTACACCGGGGAGCTGTTTTTT. It yields the protein CASSKLAGAYTGELFF.

J is TRBJ1-2 and V is TRBV6-1; unclear D gene. The CDR3 loop spans 14 amino acids. CDR1 and CDR2 (germline): MNHNS, SASEGT. Trimming cost V 6 bases and J 5 bases, with 16 bases left between them. The CDR3 is CASSEVGYAYGYTF. The DNA of the CDR3 is TGTGCCAGCAGCGAGGTGGGGTATGCTTATGGCTACACCTTC.

J is TRBJ1-3 and V is TRBV6-1; D not certain. Germline V gene sequence: CDR1 MNHNS, CDR2 SASEGT. Trimming took 3 bases from V and 0 from J, leaving 9 bases between them. The CDR3 spans 15 residues. The CDR3 loop is CASSEQLDSGNTIYF. The CDR3 DNA reads as TGTGCCAGCAGTGAGCAGCTGGACTCTGGAAACACCATATATTTT.

V gene TRBV7-2 combines with J gene TRBJ2-3; 13 nucleotides align to TRBD2. Germline V gene lookup returns CDR1 SGHTA and CDR2 FQGNSA. V lost 4 bases, J lost 10 bases, and 8 bases stayed unmatched. CDR3 length equals 15 residues. The CDR3, as DNA: TGTGCCAGCAGCTCACTAGCGGGGGGGCCCGTCGCGCAGTATTTT. This gives the protein CASSSLAGGPVAQYF.